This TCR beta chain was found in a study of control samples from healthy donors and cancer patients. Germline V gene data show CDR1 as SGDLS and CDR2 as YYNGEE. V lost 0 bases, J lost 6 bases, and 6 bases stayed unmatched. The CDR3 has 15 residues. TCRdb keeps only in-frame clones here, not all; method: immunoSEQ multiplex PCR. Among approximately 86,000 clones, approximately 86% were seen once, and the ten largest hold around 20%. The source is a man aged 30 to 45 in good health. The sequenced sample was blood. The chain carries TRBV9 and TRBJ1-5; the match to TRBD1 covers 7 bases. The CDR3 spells CASSVGWDSGQPQHF. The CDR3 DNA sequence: TGTGCCAGCAGCGTAGGGTGGGACAGTGGTCAGCCCCAGCATTTT.